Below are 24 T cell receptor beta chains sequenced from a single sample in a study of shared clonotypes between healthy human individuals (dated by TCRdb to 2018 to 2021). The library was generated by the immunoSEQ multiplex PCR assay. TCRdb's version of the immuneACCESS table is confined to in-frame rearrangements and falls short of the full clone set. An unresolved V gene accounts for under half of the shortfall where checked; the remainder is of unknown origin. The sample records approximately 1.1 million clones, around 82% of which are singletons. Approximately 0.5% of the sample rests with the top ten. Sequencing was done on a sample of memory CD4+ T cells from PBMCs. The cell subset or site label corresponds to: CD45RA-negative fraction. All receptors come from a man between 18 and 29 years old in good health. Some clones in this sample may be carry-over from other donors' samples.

CDR3 in amino acids: CASSTDRALNQPQHF. Here the CDR3 DNA reads TGTGCCAGCAGCACGGACAGGGCCCTCAATCAGCCCCAGCATTTT. This chain links TRBV7-8 with TRBJ1-5; the match to TRBD1 covers 8 bases. Germline V gives CDR1 SGHVS, CDR2 FQNEAQ. CDR3 length equals 15 residues. V trimming: 5 bases; J trimming: 3 bases; junction bases outside the gene matches: 6.

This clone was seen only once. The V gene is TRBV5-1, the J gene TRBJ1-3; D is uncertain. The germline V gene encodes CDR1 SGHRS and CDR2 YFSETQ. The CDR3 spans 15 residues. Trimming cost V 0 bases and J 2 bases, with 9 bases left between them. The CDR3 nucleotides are TGCGCCAGCAGCTTGGGGGAGGCGGCTGGAAACACCATATATTTT. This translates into CASSLGEAAGNTIYF.

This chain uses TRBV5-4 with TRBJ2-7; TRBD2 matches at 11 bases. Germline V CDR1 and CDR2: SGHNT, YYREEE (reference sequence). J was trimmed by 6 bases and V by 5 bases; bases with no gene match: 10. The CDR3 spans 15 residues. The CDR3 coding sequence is TGTGCCAGCAGGCCAACTAGCGGGAGTAGGGGCGAGCAGTACTTC. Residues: CASRPTSGSRGEQYF.

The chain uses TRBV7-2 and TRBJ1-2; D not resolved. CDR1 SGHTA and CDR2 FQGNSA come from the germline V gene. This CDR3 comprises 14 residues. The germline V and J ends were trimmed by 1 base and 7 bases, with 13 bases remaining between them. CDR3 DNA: TGTGCCAGCAGCTTAGAGCAGACCGTCTCTGGCTACACCTTC. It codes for CASSLEQTVSGYTF.

The CDR3, as DNA: TGTGCCAGTAGTCTTTACCGGGACAGGGCGAGCTACACCTTC. Translating it yields CASSLYRDRASYTF. The chain carries TRBV19 and TRBJ1-2; 9 bases agree with TRBD1. V shed 5 bases and J 9 bases; nucleotides not matched to a gene: 10. The V gene's germline CDR1 is LNHDA and CDR2 SQIVND (reference sequence). The CDR3 totals 14 residues.

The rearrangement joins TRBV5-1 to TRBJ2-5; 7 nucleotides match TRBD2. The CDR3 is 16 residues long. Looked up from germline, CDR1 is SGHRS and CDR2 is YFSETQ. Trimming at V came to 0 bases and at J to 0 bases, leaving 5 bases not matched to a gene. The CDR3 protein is CASSLAVSGYQETQYF. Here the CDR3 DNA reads TGCGCCAGCAGCTTGGCCGTTAGCGGGTACCAAGAGACCCAGTACTTC.

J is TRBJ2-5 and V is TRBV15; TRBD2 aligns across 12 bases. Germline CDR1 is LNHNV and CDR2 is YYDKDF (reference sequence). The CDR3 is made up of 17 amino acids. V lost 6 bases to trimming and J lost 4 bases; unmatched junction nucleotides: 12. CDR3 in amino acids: CATSSGETSGSGETQYF. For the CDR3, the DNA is TGTGCCACCAGTTCGGGTGAGACTAGCGGGAGCGGAGAGACCCAGTACTTC. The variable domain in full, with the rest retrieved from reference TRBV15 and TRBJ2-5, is DAMVIQNPRYQVTQFGKPVTLSCSQTLNHNVMYWYQQKSSQAPKLLFHYYDKDFNNEADTPDNFQSRRPNTSFCFLDIRSPGLGDTAMYLCATSSGETSGSGETQYFGPGTRLLVL.

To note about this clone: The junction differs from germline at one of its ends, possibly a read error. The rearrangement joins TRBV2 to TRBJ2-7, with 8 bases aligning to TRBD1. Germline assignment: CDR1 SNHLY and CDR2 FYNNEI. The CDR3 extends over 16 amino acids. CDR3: CASSPVRGQGSHEQYF. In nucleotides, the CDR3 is TGTGCCAGCAGTCCCGTCAGAGGACAGGGCTCCCACGAGCAGTACTTC.

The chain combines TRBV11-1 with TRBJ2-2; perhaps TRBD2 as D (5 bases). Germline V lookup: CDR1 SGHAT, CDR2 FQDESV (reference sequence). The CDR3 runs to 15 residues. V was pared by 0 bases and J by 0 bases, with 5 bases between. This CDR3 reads CASSLARANTGELFF. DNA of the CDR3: TGTGCCAGCAGCTTAGCGAGGGCGAACACCGGGGAGCTGTTTTTT.

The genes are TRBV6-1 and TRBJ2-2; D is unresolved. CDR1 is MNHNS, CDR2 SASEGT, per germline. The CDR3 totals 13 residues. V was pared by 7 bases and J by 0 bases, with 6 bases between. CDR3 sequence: CASKNANTGELFF. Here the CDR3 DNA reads TGTGCCAGCAAAAATGCGAACACCGGGGAGCTGTTTTTT.

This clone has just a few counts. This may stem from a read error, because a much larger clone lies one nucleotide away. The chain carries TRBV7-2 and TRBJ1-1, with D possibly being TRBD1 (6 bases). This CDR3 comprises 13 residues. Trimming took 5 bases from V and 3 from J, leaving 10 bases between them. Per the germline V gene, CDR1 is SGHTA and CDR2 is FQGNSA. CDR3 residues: CASSRQEDTEAFF. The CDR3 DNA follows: TGTGCCAGCAGCCGACAGGAGGACACTGAAGCTTTCTTT.

The CDR3 DNA reads as TGTGCCAGTAGTATAGATCCAGCCCTCTCCTACGAGCAGTACTTC. Translated: CASSIDPALSYEQYF. This chain joins TRBV19 and TRBJ2-7; D call uncertain. The V end lost 0 bases, the J end lost 0 bases, and 9 bases lay between the germline ends. The CDR3 loop spans 15 amino acids. Germline loops: CDR1 LNHDA, CDR2 SQIVND (reference sequence).

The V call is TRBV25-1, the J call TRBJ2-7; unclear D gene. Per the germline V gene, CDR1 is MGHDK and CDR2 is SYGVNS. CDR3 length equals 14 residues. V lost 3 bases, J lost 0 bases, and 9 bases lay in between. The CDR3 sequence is CASSDSSSSYEQYF. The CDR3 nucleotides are TGTGCCAGCAGTGACAGTTCTAGCTCCTACGAGCAGTACTTC.

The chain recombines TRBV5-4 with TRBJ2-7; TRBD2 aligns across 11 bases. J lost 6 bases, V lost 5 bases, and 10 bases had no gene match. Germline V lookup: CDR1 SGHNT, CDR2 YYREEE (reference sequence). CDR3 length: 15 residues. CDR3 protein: CASRTLSGRAGEQYF. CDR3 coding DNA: TGTGCCAGCAGAACCCTTAGCGGGAGGGCCGGCGAGCAGTACTTC.

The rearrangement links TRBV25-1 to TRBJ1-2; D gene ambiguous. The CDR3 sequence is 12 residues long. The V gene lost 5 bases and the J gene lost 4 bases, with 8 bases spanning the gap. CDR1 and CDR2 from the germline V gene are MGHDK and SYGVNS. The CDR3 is CASSTVFYGYTF. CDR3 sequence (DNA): TGTGCCAGCAGTACGGTATTCTATGGCTACACCTTC.

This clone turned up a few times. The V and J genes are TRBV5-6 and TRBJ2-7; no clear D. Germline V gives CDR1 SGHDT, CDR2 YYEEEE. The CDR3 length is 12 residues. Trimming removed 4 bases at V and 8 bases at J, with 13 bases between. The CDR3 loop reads CASSRSGAQQYF. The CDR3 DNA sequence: TGTGCCAGCAGCAGATCCGGTGCCCAGCAGTACTTC.

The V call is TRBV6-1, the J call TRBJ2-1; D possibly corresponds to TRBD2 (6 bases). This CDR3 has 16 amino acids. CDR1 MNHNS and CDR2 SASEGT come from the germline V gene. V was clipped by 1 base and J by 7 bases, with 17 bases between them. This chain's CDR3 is CASSEVRPTGSNEQFF. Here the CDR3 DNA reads TGTGCCAGCAGTGAAGTAAGACCTACCGGGAGTAATGAGCAGTTCTTC.

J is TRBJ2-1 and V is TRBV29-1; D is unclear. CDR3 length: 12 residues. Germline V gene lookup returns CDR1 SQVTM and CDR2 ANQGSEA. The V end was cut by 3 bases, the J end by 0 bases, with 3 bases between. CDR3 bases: TGCAGCGTTGACTTCTCCTACAATGAGCAGTTCTTC. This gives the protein CSVDFSYNEQFF.

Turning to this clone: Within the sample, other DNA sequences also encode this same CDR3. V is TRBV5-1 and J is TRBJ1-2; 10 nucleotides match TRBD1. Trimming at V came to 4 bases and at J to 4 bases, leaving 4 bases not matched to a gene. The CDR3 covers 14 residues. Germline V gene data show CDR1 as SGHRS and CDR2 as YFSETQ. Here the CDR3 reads CASSPDRGGYGYTF. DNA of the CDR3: TGCGCCAGCAGCCCGGACAGGGGGGGCTATGGCTACACCTTC.

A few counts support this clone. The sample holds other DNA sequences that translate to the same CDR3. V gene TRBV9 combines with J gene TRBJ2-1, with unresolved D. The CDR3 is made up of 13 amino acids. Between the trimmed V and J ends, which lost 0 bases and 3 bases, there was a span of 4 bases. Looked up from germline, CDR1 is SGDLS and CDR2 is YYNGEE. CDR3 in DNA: TGTGCCAGCAGCGTAGCGGGCTACAATGAGCAGTTCTTC. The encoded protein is CASSVAGYNEQFF.

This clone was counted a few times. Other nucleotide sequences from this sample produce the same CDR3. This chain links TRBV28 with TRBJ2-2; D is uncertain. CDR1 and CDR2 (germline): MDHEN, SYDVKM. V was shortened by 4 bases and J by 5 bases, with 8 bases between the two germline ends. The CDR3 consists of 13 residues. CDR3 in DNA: TGTGCCAGCAGTTCCTTGAGGACCGGGGAGCTGTTTTTT. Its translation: CASSSLRTGELFF.

The chain's CDR3 is CASSEADDRAFVDQPQHF. Written as DNA, the CDR3 is TGTGCCAGCAGTGAAGCAGACGACAGGGCCTTTGTCGATCAGCCCCAGCATTTT. The rearrangement uses TRBV2 and TRBJ1-5, with TRBD1 matching 7 bases. Germline V gene lookup returns CDR1 SNHLY and CDR2 FYNNEI. With V trimmed by 0 bases and J by 5 bases, 13 bases remained unmatched. The CDR3 spans 18 residues.

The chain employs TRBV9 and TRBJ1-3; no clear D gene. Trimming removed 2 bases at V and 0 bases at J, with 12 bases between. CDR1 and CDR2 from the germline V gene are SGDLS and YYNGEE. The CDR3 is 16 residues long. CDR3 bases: TGTGCCAGCAGCGTGGACGTCGACCCCTCTGGAAACACCATATATTTT. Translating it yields CASSVDVDPSGNTIYF. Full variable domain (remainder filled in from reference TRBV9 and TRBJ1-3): DSGVTQTPKHLITATGQRVTLRCSPRSGDLSVYWYQQSLDQGLQFLIQYYNGEERAKGNILERFSAQQFPDLHSELNLSSLELGDSALYFCASSVDVDPSGNTIYFGEGSWLTVV.

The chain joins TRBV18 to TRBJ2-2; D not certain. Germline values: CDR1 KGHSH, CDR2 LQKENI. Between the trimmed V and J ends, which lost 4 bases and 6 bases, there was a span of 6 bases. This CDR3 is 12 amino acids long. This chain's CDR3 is CASSLDPGELFF. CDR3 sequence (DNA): TGTGCCAGCTCACTAGATCCCGGGGAGCTGTTTTTT.